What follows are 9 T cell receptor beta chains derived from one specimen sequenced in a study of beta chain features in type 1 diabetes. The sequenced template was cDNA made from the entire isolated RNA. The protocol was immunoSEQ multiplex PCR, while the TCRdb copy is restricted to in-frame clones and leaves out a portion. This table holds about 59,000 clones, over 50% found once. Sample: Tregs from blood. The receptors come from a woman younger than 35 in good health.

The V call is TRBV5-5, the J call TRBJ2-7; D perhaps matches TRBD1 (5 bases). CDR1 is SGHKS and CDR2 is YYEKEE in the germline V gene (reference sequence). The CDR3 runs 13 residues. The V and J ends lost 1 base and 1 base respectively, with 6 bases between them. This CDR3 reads CASSLRGSYEQYF. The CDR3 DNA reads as TGTGCCAGCAGCTTGAGGGGATCCTACGAGCAGTACTTC. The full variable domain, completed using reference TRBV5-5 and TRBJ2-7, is DAGVTQSPTHLIKTRGQQVTLRCSPISGHKSVSWYQQVLGQGPQFIFQYYEKEERGRGNFPDRFSARQFPNYSSELNVNALLLGDSALYLCASSLRGSYEQYFGPGTRLTVT.

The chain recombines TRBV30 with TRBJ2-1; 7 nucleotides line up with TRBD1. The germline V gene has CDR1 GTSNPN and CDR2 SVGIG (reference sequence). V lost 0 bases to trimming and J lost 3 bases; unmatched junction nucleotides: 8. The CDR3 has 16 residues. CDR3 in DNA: TGTGCCTGGAGTGTACGAGGGGGCTGGATCTACAATGAGCAGTTCTTC. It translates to CAWSVRGGWIYNEQFF.

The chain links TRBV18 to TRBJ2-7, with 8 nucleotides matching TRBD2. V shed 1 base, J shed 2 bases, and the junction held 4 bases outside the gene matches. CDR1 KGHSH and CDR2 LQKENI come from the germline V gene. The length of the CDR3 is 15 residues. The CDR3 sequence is CASSPRFGGAYEQYF. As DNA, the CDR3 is TGTGCCAGCTCACCACGATTCGGGGGGGCCTACGAGCAGTACTTC.

This CDR3 reads CASSTSGARDEQYF. The CDR3 DNA sequence: TGTGCCAGTAGTACCTCAGGGGCCCGGGACGAGCAGTACTTC. J is TRBJ2-7 and V is TRBV19; D is possibly TRBD1 (6 bases). Germline CDR1 is LNHDA and CDR2 is SQIVND (reference sequence). This CDR3 region has 14 residues. The V end lost 4 bases, the J end lost 5 bases, and 15 bases lay between the germline ends.

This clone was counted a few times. This chain's CDR3 is CASSARISLAGTSSYNEQFF. The CDR3 DNA is TGCGCCAGCAGCGCAAGAATCTCGCTAGCGGGGACTAGCTCCTACAATGAGCAGTTCTTC. V gene TRBV4-1 combines with J gene TRBJ2-1, with 9 nucleotides matching TRBD2. V dropped 5 bases and J dropped 0; count of bases not matched to a gene: 17. The CDR3 is 20 residues long. Germline CDR1 and CDR2: MGHRA and YSYEKL.

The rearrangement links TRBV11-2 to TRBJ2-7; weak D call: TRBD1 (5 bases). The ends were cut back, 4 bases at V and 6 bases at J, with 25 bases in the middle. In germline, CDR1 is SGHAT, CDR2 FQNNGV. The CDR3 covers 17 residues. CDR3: CASSSSAVGPQGLEQYF. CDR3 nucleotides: TGTGCCAGCAGCTCGTCGGCGGTAGGGCCTCAGGGCCTCGAGCAGTACTTC. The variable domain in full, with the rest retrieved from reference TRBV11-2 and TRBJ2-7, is EAGVAQSPRYKIIEKRQSVAFWCNPISGHATLYWYQQILGQGPKLLIQFQNNGVVDDSQLPKDRFSAERLKGVDSTLKIQPAKLEDSAVYLCASSSSAVGPQGLEQYFGPGTRLTVT.

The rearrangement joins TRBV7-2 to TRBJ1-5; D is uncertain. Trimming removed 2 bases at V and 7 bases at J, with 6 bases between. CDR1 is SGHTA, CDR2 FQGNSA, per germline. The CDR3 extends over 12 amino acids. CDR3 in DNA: TGTGCCAGCAGCTTAAATGGCCAGCCCCAGCATTTT. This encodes CASSLNGQPQHF.

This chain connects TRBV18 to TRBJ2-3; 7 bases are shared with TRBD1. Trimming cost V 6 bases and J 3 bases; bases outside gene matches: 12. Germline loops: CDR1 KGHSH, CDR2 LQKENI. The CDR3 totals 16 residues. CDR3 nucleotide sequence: TGTGCCAGCTCCCCCACCGGGACAGTCCCGACAGATACGCAGTATTTT. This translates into CASSPTGTVPTDTQYF.

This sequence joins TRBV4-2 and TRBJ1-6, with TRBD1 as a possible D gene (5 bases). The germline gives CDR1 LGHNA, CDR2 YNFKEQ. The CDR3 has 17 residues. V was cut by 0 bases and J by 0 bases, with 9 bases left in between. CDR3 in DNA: TGTGCCAGCAGCCAAGACAGGGCCAGCTCCTATAATTCACCCCTCCACTTT. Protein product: CASSQDRASSYNSPLHF.